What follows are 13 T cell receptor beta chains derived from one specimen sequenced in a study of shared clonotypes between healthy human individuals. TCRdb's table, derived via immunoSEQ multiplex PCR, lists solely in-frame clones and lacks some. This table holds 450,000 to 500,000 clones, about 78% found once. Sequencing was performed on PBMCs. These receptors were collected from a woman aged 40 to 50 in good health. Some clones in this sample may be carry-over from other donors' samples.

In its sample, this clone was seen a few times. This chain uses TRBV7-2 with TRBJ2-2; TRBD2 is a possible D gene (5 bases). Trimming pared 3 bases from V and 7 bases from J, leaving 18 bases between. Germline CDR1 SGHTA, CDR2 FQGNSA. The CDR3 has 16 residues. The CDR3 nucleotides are TGTGCCAGCAGCTTGAACCGGGATGCCGTCGGCGGGGAGCTGTTTTTT. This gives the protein CASSLNRDAVGGELFF.

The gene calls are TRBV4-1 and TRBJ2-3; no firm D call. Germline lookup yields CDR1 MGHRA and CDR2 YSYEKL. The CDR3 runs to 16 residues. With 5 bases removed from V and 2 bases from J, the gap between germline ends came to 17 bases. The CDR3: CASSNLARRSTDTQYF. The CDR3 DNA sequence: TGCGCCAGCAGCAACCTCGCCAGGCGCTCCACAGATACGCAGTATTTT.

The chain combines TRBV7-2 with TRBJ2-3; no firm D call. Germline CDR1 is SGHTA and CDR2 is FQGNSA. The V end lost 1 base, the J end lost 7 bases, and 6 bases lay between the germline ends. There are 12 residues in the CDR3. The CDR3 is CASSLDLNTQYF. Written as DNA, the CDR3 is TGTGCCAGCAGCTTAGATCTTAATACGCAGTATTTT.

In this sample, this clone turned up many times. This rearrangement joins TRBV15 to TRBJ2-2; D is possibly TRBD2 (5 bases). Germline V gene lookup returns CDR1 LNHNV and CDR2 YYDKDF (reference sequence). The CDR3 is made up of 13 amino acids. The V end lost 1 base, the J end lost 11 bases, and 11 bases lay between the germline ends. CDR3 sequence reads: CATSRVAAAELFF. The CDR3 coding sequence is TGTGCCACCAGCAGAGTAGCAGCGGCTGAGCTGTTTTTT.

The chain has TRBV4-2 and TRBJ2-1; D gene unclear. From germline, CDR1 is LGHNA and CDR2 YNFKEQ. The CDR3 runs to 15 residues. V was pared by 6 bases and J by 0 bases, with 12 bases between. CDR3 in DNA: TGTGCCAGCAGTCACGACGAGAGCTCCTACAATGAGCAGTTCTTC. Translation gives CASSHDESSYNEQFF.

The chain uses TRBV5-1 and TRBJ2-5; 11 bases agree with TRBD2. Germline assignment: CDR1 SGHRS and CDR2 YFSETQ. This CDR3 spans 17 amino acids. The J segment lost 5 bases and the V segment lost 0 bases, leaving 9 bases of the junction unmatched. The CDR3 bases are TGCGCCAGCAGCTTGGGGACTAGCGGGCAAGGGTATGAGACCCAGTACTTC. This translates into CASSLGTSGQGYETQYF.

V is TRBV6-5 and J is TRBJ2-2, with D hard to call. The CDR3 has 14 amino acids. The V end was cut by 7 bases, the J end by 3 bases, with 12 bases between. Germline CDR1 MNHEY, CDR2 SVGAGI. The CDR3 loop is CASIGQVDTGELFF. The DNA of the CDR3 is TGTGCCAGCATTGGCCAGGTTGACACCGGGGAGCTGTTTTTT.

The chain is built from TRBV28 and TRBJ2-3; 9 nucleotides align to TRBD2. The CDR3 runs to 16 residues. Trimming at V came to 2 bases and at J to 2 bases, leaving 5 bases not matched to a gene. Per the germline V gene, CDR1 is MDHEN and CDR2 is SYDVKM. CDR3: CASSLIAGDYTDTQYF. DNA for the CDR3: TGTGCCAGCAGTTTAATAGCGGGAGACTACACAGATACGCAGTATTTT.

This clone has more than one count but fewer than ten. The CDR3 loop is CASSLLGGRAYEQYF. The CDR3 region has the DNA TGCGCCAGCAGCTTGTTGGGGGGCAGGGCCTACGAGCAGTACTTC. V is TRBV5-1 and J is TRBJ2-7; TRBD1 or TRBD2 may be the D gene (6 bases each). Germline CDR1 reads SGHRS; CDR2 reads YFSETQ. CDR3 length: 15 residues. V gave up 1 base and J gave up 2 bases, with 13 bases separating them.

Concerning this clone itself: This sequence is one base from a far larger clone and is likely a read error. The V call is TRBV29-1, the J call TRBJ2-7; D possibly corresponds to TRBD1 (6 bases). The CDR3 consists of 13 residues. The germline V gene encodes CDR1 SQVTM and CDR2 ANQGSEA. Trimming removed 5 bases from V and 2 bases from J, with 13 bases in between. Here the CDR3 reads CSVRTVVTYEQYF. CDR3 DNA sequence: TGCAGCGTTAGGACAGTGGTGACCTACGAGCAGTACTTC.

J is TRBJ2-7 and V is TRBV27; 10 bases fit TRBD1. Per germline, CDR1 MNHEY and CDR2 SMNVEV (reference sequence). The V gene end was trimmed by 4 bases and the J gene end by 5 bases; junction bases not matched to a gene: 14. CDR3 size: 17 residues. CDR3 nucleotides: TGTGCCAGCAGTTCCACTTCTTGGGACAGGGGCGCCCACGAGCAGTACTTC. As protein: CASSSTSWDRGAHEQYF.

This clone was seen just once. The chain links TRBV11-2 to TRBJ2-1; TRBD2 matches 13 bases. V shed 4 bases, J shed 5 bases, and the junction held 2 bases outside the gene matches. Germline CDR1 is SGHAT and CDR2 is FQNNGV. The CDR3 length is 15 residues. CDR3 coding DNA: TGTGCCAGCAGCTCACTAGCGGGAGGGGACAATGAGCAGTTCTTC. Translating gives CASSSLAGGDNEQFF.

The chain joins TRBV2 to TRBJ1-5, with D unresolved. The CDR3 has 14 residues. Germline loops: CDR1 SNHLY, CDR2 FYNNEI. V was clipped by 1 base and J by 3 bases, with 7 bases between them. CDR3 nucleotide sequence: TGTGCCAGCAGTGAAGTAGGAGTCAATCAGCCCCAGCATTTT. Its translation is CASSEVGVNQPQHF.